The clone carrying this T cell receptor (beta chain) has only one observation. The CDR3 consists of 14 residues. The V gene's germline CDR1 is KGHSH and CDR2 LQKENI. Losses at the gene ends were 3 bases for V and 5 bases for J; bases not matched to a gene: 4. The data originate from a study of blood T cell repertoires in COVID-19. Only in-frame clones appear in the TCRdb table, and some are missing; sequencing was by immunoSEQ multiplex PCR. Of 180,000 or so clones listed, around 83% were seen once; the top ten hold around 8%. Sequencing used peripheral blood. This receptor was identified in a woman aged 55-70 years with acute or convalescent COVID-19. This chain connects TRBV18 to TRBJ1-3; 7 bases agree with TRBD1. CDR3: CASSPLQGRNTIYF. In DNA form, the CDR3 reads TGTGCCAGCTCACCGCTACAGGGGCGAAACACCATATATTTT.